The 8 T cell receptor beta chains presented below share a single source sample, sequenced in a study of control samples from healthy donors and cancer patients. Repertoires were generated with immunoSEQ multiplex PCR, while TCRdb's copy carries only in-frame clones and drops some. The sample has 170,000 or so clones, 94% seen once. Material for sequencing was blood. All receptors derive from a woman aged 18-29 years in good health.

The chain employs TRBV6-2 or TRBV6-3 and TRBJ2-1, with D unresolved. Looked up from germline, CDR1 is MNHEY and CDR2 is SVGEGT. The V end lost 6 bases, the J end lost 6 bases, and 12 bases lay between the germline ends. This CDR3 is built from 13 residues. The CDR3 reads CASSPPNRNEQFF. CDR3 sequence (DNA): TGTGCCAGCAGCCCCCCGAATCGCAATGAGCAGTTCTTC.

On this clone itself: Other nucleotide sequences in the sample specify the same CDR3. The chain has TRBV5-1 and TRBJ2-6; D remains unclear. The length of the CDR3 is 15 residues. V shed 0 bases and J shed 0 bases, with 4 bases lying between them. CDR1 SGHRS and CDR2 YFSETQ come from the germline V gene. The CDR3 spells CASSLGSSGANVLTF. The CDR3 nucleotides read TGCGCCAGCAGCTTGGGTAGCTCTGGGGCCAACGTCCTGACTTTC. The full variable domain, its missing parts supplied by reference TRBV5-1 and TRBJ2-6, is KAGVTQTPRYLIKTRGQQVTLSCSPISGHRSVSWYQQTPGQGLQFLFEYFSETQRNKGNFPGRFSGRQFSNSRSEMNVSTLELGDSALYLCASSLGSSGANVLTFGAGSRLTVL.

The chain links TRBV27 to TRBJ2-3; 9 bases are shared with TRBD2. With V trimmed by 6 bases and J by 0 bases, 4 bases remained unmatched. The CDR3 loop spans 15 amino acids. Germline CDR1 and CDR2: MNHEY and SMNVEV (reference sequence). The CDR3 coding sequence is TGTGCCAGCAGGGCCGGGACTAGCAGCACAGATACGCAGTATTTT. It codes for CASRAGTSSTDTQYF.

The genes are TRBV19 and TRBJ2-1; possibly TRBD1 for D (6 bases). Trimming shortened V by 5 bases and J by 0 bases, and 17 bases separated the two germline ends. This CDR3 spans 17 amino acids. Germline V gene lookup returns CDR1 LNHDA and CDR2 SQIVND (reference sequence). CDR3 DNA: TGTGCCAGTAGTCCTCCGTACAGGGCCAGCTCCTACAATGAGCAGTTCTTC. Encoded protein: CASSPPYRASSYNEQFF.

This clone was observed a few times. This chain links TRBV4-1 with TRBJ1-3, with TRBD1 as a possible D gene (6 bases). Germline CDR1 MGHRA, CDR2 YSYEKL. The CDR3 has 14 residues. Trimming took 2 bases from V and 4 from J, leaving 9 bases between them. CDR3 in DNA: TGCGCCAGCAGCCAACCAGGGGTCGGAAACACCATATATTTT. As protein: CASSQPGVGNTIYF.

V is TRBV7-2 and J is TRBJ1-6; D perhaps matches TRBD1 (5 bases). This CDR3 has 14 amino acids. Germline V lookup: CDR1 SGHTA, CDR2 FQGNSA. The ends were cut back, 5 bases at V and 12 bases at J, with 17 bases in the middle. The CDR3 DNA reads TGTGCCAGCAGCAGACAGCCTCTAAGGGGACCCCTCCACTTT. Encoded protein: CASSRQPLRGPLHF.

The chain recombines TRBV19 with TRBJ1-6; D perhaps matches TRBD1 (5 bases). V was clipped by 3 bases and J by 4 bases, with 10 bases between them. Germline V gene lookup returns CDR1 LNHDA and CDR2 SQIVND (reference sequence). This CDR3 spans 15 amino acids. The CDR3 sequence is CASSIGRGYNSPLHF. Here the CDR3 DNA reads TGTGCCAGTAGTATCGGGAGGGGTTATAATTCACCCCTCCACTTT.

This chain joins TRBV2 and TRBJ2-7, with 12 bases aligning to TRBD1. Germline values: CDR1 SNHLY, CDR2 FYNNEI. The CDR3 is 14 residues long. V dropped 10 bases and J dropped 7; count of bases not matched to a gene: 11. Written as DNA, the CDR3 is TGTGCCACCCGCCGGGACAGGGGGCCGGGGGAGCAGTACTTC. Protein: CATRRDRGPGEQYF.